Below, 2 T cell receptor beta chains from the same sample are listed, as sequenced in a study of tumor and adjacent non-tumor tissue in lung cancer. RNA was extracted from bulk tissue without any cell sorting. Distant lung tissue was collected more than 3 cm away from the tumor edge. TCRbeta libraries were built with three rounds of nested PCR, modified from ARM-PCR. In TCRdb, the multiplex PCR reads were re-called with MiXCR into one record per CDR3 protein. The sample carries about 90,000 distinct CDR3 sequences, more than 65% recorded once. Sequencing was carried out using distant non-tumor lung tissue. The receptors derive from a woman in her forties or fifties with non-small cell lung cancer.

Notes on this clonotype: The conserved final phenylalanine or tryptophan is absent from the CDR3, which likely points to a read error. It is unclear where the CDR3 begins or ends on the DNA, so no DNA is shown, and the CDR3 is as TCRdb lists it. CDR3 region: CASSIRLAGEGAYNEQFS. J is TRBJ2-1 and V is TRBV28; the listed D gene, TRBD2, was not tested against the DNA. CDR1 MDHEN and CDR2 SYDVKM come from the germline V gene. The CDR3 sequence runs 18 residues, both termini included.

This clonotype has a single count. J is TRBJ1-1 and V is TRBV6-5; D perhaps matches TRBD1 (5 bases). Germline V CDR1 and CDR2: MNHEY, SVGAGI. The CDR3 consists of 16 residues. V lost 6 bases, J lost 4 bases, and 21 bases lay in between. The CDR3 sequence: CASRLQKPHGGTEAFF. The CDR3 nucleotides are TGTGCCAGCAGGCTACAAAAACCTCACGGGGGCACTGAAGCTTTCTTT.